This T cell receptor (beta chain) derives from a study of blood T cell repertoires in COVID-19. Study as a whole: In each case, the material was cDNA or gDNA derived from T cells, B-cell-depleted T cells, or PBMCs.

On this clone: A read error may account for a junction end that differs from germline.

Participants were placed into cohorts based on the clinical history they reported. Study processing details: Reference gene primers were amplified, and this amplification served to estimate nucleated cell counts. Produced via immunoSEQ multiplex PCR; TCRdb's table is partial and in-frame only. That table supplies the V and J calls and clone size; D and trimming were determined from the DNA. The data contain fewer than 400,000 clones, 88% of them seen just once; the ten biggest clones take up under 6%. The germline V gene has CDR1 MGHRA and CDR2 YSYEKL. The CDR3 extends over 12 amino acids. Sample: PBMCs or T cells enriched from blood (not recorded which). The genes are TRBV4-1 and TRBJ1-2; D is unclear. This clonotype was obtained from a man aged 25-45 years who had recovered from COVID-19. The CDR3 region has the DNA TGCGCCAGCAGCCAAGTCCAGTCAACACGCTTCTTC. Protein: CASSQVQSTRFF.